This TCR beta chain originates from a study of blood T cell repertoires in COVID-19. Authors' processing steps: It was from reference gene primer amplification that nucleated cell counts were estimated. Some clones are missing from TCRdb's copy, which holds only in-frame ones; the method was immunoSEQ multiplex PCR. Clone size and the V and J calls come from that table; the DNA yielded D and trimming. The repertoire holds 380,000 or so clones, with around 90% as singletons. CDR3 length: 16 residues. Germline-derived CDR1 and CDR2 are MNHEY and SVGEGT. V lost 5 bases, J lost 7 bases, and 20 bases lay in between.

The specimen sequenced was PBMCs or T cells enriched from blood (not recorded which). The gene calls are TRBV6-2 or TRBV6-3 and TRBJ2-2, with TRBD1 as a possible D gene (6 bases). This sequence originates from a woman in her thirties or forties with acute COVID-19. CDR3 DNA: TGTGCCAGCAGTACATCGTCCGGGACAAGGATCGGGGAGCTGTTTTTT. Its translation is CASSTSSGTRIGELFF.